One TCR beta chain is described in this entry. This sample is part of a study of blood T cell repertoires in COVID-19. Study summary: There were acute and convalescent COVID-19 samples, and they came from the United States, Italy and Spain. Sources were T cells, B-cell-depleted T cells, or PBMCs; the material itself was cDNA or gDNA.

In germline, CDR1 is MDHEN, CDR2 SYDVKM. V gave up 2 bases and J gave up 3 bases; unmatched junction bases: 11. This CDR3 comprises 18 residues. In the study's own analysis: It was from reference gene primer amplification that nucleated cell counts were estimated. The data were produced by immunoSEQ multiplex PCR, yet TCRdb's version contains in-frame clones alone and is incomplete. The DNA gave D and trimming, while V, J and clone size come from that table. Among over 110,000 clones listed, 88% were seen once. The gene calls are TRBV28 and TRBJ2-7; 12 bases line up with TRBD2. Sequencing was done on a sample of peripheral blood. The sequence derives from a man aged 65 to 79 with acute or convalescent COVID-19. The chain's CDR3 is CASSLTGLAGGPDYEQYF. DNA for the CDR3: TGTGCCAGCAGTTTAACGGGGCTAGCGGGAGGGCCCGACTACGAGCAGTACTTC.